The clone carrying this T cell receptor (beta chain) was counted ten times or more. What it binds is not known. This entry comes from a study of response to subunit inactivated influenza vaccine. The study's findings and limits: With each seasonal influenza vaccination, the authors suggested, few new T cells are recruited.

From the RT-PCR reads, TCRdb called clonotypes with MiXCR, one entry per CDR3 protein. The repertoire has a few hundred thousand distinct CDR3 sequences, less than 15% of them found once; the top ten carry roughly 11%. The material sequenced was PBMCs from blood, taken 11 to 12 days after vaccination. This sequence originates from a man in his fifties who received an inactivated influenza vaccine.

The CDR3 loop is CASSLAAGDYEQYF. CDR3 nucleotide sequence: TGCGCCAGCAGCTTGGCCGCGGGGGACTACGAGCAGTACTTC. The chain has TRBV5-1 and TRBJ2-7; TRBD2 matches 7 bases. The germline V gene has CDR1 SGHRS and CDR2 YFSETQ. J gave up 3 bases and V 0 bases, and 3 bases lay outside the gene matches. This CDR3 is built from 14 residues.